The 9 T cell receptor beta chains below all came from one sample that was sequenced in a study of blood T cells in healthy people across ages. A second roughly 6 to 12 cycle PCR used barcoded and J-beta primers. MiXCR, run by TCRdb on the 5' RACE reads, gives a single entry per CDR3 protein. The repertoire includes roughly 550,000 distinct CDR3 sequences, 24% of them detected once, and around 10% sits in the top ten. This sample also appeared in a second study, on T cells of mothers and their children.

What was sequenced was blood. These receptors originate from a boy aged 5-17 years in good health.

This clonotype is a singleton in its sample. The chain couples TRBV25-1 to TRBJ2-5; TRBD2 might be the D (5 bases). V lost 5 bases, J lost 1 base, and 14 bases lay in between. Germline values: CDR1 MGHDK, CDR2 SYGVNS. The CDR3 length is 15 residues. DNA for the CDR3: TGTGCCAGCAGTCCTCGGGGTAGCATCCAAGAGACCCAGTACTTC. Translated: CASSPRGSIQETQYF.

The chain links TRBV19 to TRBJ2-1, with D perhaps TRBD1 (6 bases). This CDR3 contains 16 residues. Trimming shortened V by 5 bases and J by 0 bases, and 14 bases separated the two germline ends. The V gene's germline CDR1 is LNHDA and CDR2 SQIVND (reference sequence). This chain's CDR3 is CASSVAGTNSYNEQFF. The CDR3 DNA is TGTGCCAGTAGTGTAGCCGGGACAAACTCCTACAATGAGCAGTTCTTC.

The chain uses TRBV11-2 and TRBJ2-1; 7 bases fit TRBD2. Per germline, CDR1 SGHAT and CDR2 FQNNGV. J gave up 4 bases and V 1 base, and 4 bases lay outside the gene matches. The CDR3 totals 15 residues. The CDR3 sequence is CASSLGLAEYNEQFF. As DNA, the CDR3 is TGTGCCAGCAGCTTAGGGCTAGCGGAATACAATGAGCAGTTCTTC.

The chain recombines TRBV11-1 with TRBJ1-4; TRBD1 is a possible D gene (5 bases). Germline V CDR1 and CDR2: SGHAT, FQDESV (reference sequence). The V gene lost 0 bases and the J gene lost 3 bases, with 8 bases spanning the gap. The CDR3 has 15 residues. The CDR3 loop reads CASSLAPGPNEKLFF. Written as DNA, the CDR3 is TGTGCCAGCAGCTTAGCTCCGGGGCCTAATGAAAAACTGTTTTTT.

This rearrangement joins TRBV20-1 to TRBJ2-7; D is unclear. From germline, CDR1 is DFQATT and CDR2 SNEGSKA (reference sequence). This CDR3 contains 14 residues. The V gene lost 2 bases and the J gene lost 5 bases, with 16 bases spanning the gap. CDR3 in amino acids: CSARPKVQDHEQYF. CDR3 coding DNA: TGCAGTGCTAGACCGAAAGTGCAGGACCACGAGCAGTACTTC.

This clonotype was seen more than once but under ten times. CDR3 sequence reads: CASSLVDRKPLHF. Here the CDR3 DNA reads TGTGCCAGCAGCTTAGTCGACCGGAAACCCCTCCACTTT. The chain is built from TRBV7-9 and TRBJ1-6, with D unresolved. The CDR3 spans 13 residues. Trimming took 1 base from V and 12 from J, leaving 10 bases between them. Germline assignment: CDR1 SEHNR and CDR2 FQNEAQ (reference sequence).

The rearrangement uses TRBV28 and TRBJ1-4, with TRBD1 matching over 7 bases. V shed 5 bases and J 4 bases; nucleotides not matched to a gene: 7. Germline V lookup: CDR1 MDHEN, CDR2 SYDVKM. The CDR3 is 15 amino acids. The CDR3 reads CASSAPAGGNEKLFF. CDR3 bases: TGTGCCAGCAGTGCCCCAGCAGGGGGTAATGAAAAACTGTTTTTT.

The chain carries TRBV18 and TRBJ2-1; 8 bases are shared with TRBD2. The V gene's germline CDR1 is KGHSH and CDR2 LQKENI. V shed 1 base, J shed 3 bases, and the junction held 5 bases outside the gene matches. The length of the CDR3 is 16 residues. CDR3 sequence reads: CASSPLPGLVYNEQFF. CDR3 coding DNA: TGTGCCAGCTCACCACTACCGGGACTAGTCTACAATGAGCAGTTCTTC.

The chain has TRBV15 and TRBJ1-5, with 7 positions matching TRBD1. V shed 3 bases, J shed 4 bases, and the junction held 9 bases outside the gene matches. The germline CDR1 and CDR2 sequences are LNHNV and YYDKDF (reference sequence). This CDR3 has 16 amino acids. The CDR3 loop is CATSRTDRVENQPQHF. The CDR3 DNA is TGTGCCACCAGCAGGACCGACAGGGTCGAAAATCAGCCCCAGCATTTT.